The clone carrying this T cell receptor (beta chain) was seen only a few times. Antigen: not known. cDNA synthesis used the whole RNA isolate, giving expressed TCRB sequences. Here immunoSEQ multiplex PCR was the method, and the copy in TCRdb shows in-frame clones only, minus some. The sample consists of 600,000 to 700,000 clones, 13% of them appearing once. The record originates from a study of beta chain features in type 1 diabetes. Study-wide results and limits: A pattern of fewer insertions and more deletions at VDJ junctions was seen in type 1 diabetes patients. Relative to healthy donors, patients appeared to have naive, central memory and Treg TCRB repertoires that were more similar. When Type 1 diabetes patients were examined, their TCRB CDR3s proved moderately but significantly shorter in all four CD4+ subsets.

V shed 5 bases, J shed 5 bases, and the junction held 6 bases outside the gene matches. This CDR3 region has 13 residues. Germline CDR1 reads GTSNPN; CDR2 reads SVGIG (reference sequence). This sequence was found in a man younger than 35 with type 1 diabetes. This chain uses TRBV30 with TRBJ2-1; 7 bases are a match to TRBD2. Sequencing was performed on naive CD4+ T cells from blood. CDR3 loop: CAWSTSLNNEQFF. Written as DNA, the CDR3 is TGTGCCTGGTCGACTAGCCTGAACAATGAGCAGTTCTTC.